The clone carrying this TCR beta chain was picked up many times. What it binds is not known. Every sample had a minimum of 6.5 million PBMCs isolated. Trimming at V came to 6 bases and at J to 6 bases, leaving 14 bases not matched to a gene. CDR3 length: 15 residues. Germline V gene data show CDR1 as MNHEY and CDR2 as SVGEGT. The use of a sample-barcoded 5' primer and a J-beta primer mix characterized a second PCR of about 7 to 12 cycles. A single record per CDR3 protein comes from TCRdb applying MiXCR to the 5' RACE reads. Found here are around 800,000 distinct CDR3 sequences, approximately 44% of them singletons; the top ten hold roughly 18%. The data are from a study of blood T cells in healthy people across ages. Overall study: Template switching captured about one barcoded beta molecule per two T cells. Study results and limitations: A conclusive naive versus antigen-experienced comparison was prevented by the unsorted PBMCs.

The receptor comes from a man in his sixties in good health. This sequence joins TRBV6-2 or TRBV6-3 and TRBJ2-7; 7 nucleotides agree with TRBD1. Input material: blood. DNA of the CDR3: TGTGCCAGCAGACCCCGGACAGGACCAACCGGCGAGCAGTACTTC. Protein: CASRPRTGPTGEQYF.